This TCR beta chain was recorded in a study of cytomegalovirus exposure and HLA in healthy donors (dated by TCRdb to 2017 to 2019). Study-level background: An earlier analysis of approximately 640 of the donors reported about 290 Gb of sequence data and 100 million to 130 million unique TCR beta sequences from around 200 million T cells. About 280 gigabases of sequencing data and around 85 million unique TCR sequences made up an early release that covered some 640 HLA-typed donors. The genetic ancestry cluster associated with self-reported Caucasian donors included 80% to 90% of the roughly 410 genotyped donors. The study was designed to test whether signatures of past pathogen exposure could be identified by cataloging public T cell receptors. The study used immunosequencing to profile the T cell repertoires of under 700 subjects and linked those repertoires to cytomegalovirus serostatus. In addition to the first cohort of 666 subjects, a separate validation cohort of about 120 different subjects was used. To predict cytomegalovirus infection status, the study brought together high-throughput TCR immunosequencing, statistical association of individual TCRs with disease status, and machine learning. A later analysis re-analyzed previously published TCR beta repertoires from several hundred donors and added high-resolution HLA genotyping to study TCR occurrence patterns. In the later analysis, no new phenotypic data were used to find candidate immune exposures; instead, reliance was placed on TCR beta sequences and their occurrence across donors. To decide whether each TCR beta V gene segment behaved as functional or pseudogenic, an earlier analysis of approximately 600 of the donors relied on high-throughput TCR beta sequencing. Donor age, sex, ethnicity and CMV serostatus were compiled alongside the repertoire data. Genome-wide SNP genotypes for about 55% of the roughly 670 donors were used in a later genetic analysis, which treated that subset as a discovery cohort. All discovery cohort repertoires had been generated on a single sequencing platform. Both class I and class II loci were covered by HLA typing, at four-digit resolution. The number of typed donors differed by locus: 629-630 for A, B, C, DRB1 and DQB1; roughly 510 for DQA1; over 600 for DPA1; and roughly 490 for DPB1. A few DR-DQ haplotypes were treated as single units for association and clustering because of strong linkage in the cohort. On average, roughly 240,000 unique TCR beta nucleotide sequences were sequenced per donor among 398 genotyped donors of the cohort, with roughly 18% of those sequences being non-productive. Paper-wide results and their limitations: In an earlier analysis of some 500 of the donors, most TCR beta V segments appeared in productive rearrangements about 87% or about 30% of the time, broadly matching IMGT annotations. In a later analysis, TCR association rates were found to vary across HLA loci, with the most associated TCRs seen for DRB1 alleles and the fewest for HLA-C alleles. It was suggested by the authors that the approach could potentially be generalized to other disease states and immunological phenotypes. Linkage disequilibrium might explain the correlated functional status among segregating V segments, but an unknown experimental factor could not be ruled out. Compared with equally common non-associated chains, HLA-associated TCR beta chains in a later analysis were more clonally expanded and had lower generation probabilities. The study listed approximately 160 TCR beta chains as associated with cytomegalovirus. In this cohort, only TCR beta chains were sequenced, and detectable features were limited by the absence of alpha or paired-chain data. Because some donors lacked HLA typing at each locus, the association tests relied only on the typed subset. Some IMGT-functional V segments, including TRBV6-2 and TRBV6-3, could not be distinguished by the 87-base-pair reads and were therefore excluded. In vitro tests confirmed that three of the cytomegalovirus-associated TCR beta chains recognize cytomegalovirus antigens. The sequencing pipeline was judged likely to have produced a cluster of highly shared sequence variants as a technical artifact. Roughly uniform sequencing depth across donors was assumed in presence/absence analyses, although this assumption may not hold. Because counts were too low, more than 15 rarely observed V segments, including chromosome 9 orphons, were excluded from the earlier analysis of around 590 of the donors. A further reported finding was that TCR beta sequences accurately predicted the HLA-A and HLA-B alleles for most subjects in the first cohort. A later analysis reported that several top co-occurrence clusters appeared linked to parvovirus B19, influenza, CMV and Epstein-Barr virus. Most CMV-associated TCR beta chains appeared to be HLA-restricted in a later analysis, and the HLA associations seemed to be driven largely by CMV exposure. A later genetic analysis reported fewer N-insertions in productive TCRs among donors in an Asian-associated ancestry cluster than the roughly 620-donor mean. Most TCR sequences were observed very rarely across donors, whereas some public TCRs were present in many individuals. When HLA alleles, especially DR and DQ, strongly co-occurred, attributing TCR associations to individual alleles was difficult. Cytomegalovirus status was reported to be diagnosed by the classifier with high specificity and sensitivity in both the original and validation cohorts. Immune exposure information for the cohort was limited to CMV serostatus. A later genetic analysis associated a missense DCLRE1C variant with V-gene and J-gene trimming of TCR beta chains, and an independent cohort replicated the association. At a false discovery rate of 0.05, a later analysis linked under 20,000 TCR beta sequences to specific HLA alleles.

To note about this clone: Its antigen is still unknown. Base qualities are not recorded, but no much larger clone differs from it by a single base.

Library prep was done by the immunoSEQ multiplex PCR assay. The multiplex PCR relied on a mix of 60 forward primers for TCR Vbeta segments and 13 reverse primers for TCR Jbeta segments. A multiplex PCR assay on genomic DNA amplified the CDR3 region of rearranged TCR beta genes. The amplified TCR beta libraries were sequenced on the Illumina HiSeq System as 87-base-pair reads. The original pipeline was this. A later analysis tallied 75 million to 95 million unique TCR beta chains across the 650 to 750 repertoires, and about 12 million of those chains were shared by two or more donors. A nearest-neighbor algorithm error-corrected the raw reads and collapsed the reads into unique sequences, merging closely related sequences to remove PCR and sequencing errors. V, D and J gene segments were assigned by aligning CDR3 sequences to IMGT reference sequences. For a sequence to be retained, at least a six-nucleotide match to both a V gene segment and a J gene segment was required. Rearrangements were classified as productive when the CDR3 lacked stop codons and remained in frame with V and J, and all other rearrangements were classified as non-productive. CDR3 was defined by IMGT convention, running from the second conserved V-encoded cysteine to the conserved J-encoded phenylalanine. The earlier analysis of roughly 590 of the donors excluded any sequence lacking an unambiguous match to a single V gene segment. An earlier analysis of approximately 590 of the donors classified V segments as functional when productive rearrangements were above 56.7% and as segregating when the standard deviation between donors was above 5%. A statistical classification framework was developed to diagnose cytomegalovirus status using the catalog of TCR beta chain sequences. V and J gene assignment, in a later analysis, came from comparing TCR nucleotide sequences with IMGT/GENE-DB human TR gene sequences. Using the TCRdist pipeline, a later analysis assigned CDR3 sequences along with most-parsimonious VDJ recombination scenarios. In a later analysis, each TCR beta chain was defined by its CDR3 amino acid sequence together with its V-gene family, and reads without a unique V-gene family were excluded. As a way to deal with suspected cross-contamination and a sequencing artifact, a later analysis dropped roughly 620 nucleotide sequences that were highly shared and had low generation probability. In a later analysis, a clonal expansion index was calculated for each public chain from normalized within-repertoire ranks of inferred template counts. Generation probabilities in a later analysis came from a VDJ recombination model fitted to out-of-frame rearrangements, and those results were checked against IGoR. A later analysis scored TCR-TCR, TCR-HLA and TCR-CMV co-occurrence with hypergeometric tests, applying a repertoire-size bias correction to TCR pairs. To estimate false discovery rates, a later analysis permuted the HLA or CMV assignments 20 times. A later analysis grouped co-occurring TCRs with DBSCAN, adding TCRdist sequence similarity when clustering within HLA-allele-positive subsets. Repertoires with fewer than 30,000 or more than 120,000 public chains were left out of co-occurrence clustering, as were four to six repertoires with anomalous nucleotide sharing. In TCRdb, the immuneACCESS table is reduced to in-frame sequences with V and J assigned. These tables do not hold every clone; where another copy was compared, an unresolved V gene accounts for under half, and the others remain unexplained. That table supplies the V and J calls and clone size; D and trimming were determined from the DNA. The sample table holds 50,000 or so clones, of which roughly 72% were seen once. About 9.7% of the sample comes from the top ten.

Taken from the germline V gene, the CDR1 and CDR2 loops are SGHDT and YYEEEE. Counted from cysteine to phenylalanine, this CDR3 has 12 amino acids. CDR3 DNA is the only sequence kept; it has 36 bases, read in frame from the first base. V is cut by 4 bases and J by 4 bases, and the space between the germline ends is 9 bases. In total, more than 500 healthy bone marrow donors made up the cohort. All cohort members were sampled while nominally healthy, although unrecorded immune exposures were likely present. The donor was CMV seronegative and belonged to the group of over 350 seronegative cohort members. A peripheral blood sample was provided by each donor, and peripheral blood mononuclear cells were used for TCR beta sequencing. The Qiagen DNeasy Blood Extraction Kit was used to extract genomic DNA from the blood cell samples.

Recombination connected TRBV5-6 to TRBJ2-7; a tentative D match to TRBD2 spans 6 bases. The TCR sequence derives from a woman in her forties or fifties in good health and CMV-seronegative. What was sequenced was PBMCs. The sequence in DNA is TGTGCCAGCAGCGCCGGGACTTACGAGCAGTACTTC. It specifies CASSAGTYEQYF. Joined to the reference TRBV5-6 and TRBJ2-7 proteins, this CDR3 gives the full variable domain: DAGVTQSPTHLIKTRGQQVTLRCSPKSGHDTVSWYQQALGQGPQFIFQYYEEEERQRGNFPDRFSGHQFPNYSSELNVNALLLGDSALYLCASSAGTYEQYFGPGTRLTVT.